This T cell receptor beta chain derives from a study of T cell responses to AZD1222 COVID-19 vaccine. Study results and limitations: Vaccine-related CD4 TCRs covered spike, predominating at 160-218 and 743-854. Receipt of two AZD1222 doses was followed by a rise in Spike-specific TCR breadth and depth.

Data came from immunoSEQ multiplex PCR; TCRdb stores just in-frame clones and leaves some out. Of about 120,000 clones in the sample, 86% were seen once. Second-dose intervals near 4 or 12 weeks were combined. Germline V gene lookup returns CDR1 SNHLY and CDR2 FYNNEI. The CDR3 sequence is 14 residues long. V dropped 8 bases and J dropped 4 bases, with 16 bases sitting between them. In regard to this clone: Antigen unknown.

This receptor was identified in an adult who received the AZD1222 COVID-19 vaccine. V usage is TRBV2 and J usage is TRBJ2-3; no reliable D call. Sequenced here: peripheral blood, sampled 28 days after the second AZD1222 dose. The CDR3 is CASSDPIKSDTQYF. CDR3 nucleotides: TGTGCCAGCTCTGACCCGATAAAGTCAGATACGCAGTATTTT.